The entry below gives a single T cell receptor (beta chain) sequence along with its context. The antigen remains unidentified. This specimen belongs to a study of cytomegalovirus exposure and HLA in healthy donors. Whole-study context: According to later analysis, the same platform produced the approximately 130 validation and approximately 700 first-cohort repertoires.

CDR3 length: 15 residues. The trim removed 0 bases at V and 7 bases at J, leaving 7 bases unmatched. Germline V gene sequence: CDR1 SGHNT, CDR2 YYREEE (reference sequence). The study, taken as a whole, reports: The tendency of first-cohort TCR clusters to co-occur in the 120 or so validation repertoires was the finding of a later analysis. Listed as cytomegalovirus-associated were 150 to 200 TCR beta chains.

Assay: immunoSEQ multiplex PCR; the TCRdb copy retains only in-frame clones and omits some. The sample gives roughly 60,000 clones, roughly 94% of which show up once; around 1.4% is in the top ten. The donors were in the approximately 120-subject validation cohort; that cohort was separate from the approximately 700-subject first cohort. V and J are TRBV5-4 and TRBJ2-1; TRBD2 agrees at 7 bases. Input material: PBMCs. This TCR was recovered from a woman younger than 35 in good health and CMV-seronegative. The CDR3 is CASSLGWEGLNEQFF. The CDR3 region has the DNA TGTGCCAGCAGCTTGGGGTGGGAGGGCCTTAATGAGCAGTTCTTC.